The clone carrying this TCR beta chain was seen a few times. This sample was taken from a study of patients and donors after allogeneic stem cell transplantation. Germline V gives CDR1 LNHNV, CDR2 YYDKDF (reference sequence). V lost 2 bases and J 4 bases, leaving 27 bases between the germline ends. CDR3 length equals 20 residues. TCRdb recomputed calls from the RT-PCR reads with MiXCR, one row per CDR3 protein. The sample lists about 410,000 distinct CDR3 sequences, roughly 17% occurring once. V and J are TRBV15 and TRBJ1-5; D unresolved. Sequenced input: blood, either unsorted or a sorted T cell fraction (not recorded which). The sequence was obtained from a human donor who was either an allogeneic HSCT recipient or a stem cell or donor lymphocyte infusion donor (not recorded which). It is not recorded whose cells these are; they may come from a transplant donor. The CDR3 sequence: CATSRTNYYLLGPQNQPQHF. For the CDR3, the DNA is TGTGCCACCAGCAGAACCAATTACTACTTGTTAGGACCACAAAATCAGCCCCAGCATTTT.